Reported below is one T cell receptor beta chain. Within the sample, other DNA sequences also encode this same CDR3. Data came from immunoSEQ multiplex PCR; TCRdb stores just in-frame clones and leaves some out. The table records some 410,000 clones, over 75% of them present only once. These data are taken from a study of blood T cell repertoires in COVID-19. Germline V lookup: CDR1 SGHTA, CDR2 FQGNSA. Trimming left V 4 bases short and J 0 bases short, with 6 bases between. CDR3 length: 13 residues. The chain uses TRBV7-2 and TRBJ1-2; D not certain. Sequenced material: PBMCs or T cells enriched from blood (not recorded which). The sequence was obtained from a woman under 40 with acute COVID-19. CDR3 coding DNA: TGTGCCAGCAGCTCGGACTCTAACTATGGCTACACCTTC. Translation gives CASSSDSNYGYTF.